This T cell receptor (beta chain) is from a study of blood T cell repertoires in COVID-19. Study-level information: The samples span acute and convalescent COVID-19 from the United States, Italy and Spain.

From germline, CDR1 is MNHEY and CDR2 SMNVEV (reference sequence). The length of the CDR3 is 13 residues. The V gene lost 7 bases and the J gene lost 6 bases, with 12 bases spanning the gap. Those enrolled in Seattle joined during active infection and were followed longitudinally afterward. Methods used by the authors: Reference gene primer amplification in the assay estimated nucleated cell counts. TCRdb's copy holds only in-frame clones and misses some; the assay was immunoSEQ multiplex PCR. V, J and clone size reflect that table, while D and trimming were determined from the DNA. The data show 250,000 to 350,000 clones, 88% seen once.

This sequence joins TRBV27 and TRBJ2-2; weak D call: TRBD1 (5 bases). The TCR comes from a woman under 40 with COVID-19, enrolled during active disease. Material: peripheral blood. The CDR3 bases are TGTGCCAGCACCTCAGGGTTCCCCGGGGAGCTGTTTTTT. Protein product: CASTSGFPGELFF.